This T cell receptor beta chain emerged from a study of cytomegalovirus exposure and HLA in healthy donors (dated by TCRdb to 2017 to 2019). For context, the study as a whole: An earlier analysis of several hundred of the donors reported about 290 Gb of sequence data and 117 million unique TCR beta sequences from approximately 180 million T cells. Across approximately 400 genotyped donors of the cohort, an average of about 200,000 unique TCR beta nucleotide sequences per donor were sequenced, and approximately 17% of those sequences were non-productive. Among the roughly 400 genotyped donors, around 81% belonged to the genetic ancestry cluster associated with self-reported Caucasian donors. In addition to the first cohort of approximately 670 subjects, a separate validation cohort of 130 or so different subjects was used. An earlier analysis of 500 to 650 of the donors applied high-throughput TCR beta sequencing to assess whether each TCR beta V gene segment acted as functional or pseudogenic. The study was designed to test whether signatures of past pathogen exposure could be identified by cataloging public T cell receptors. Both class I and class II loci were covered by HLA typing, at four-digit resolution. The study used immunosequencing to profile the T cell repertoires of under 700 subjects and linked those repertoires to cytomegalovirus serostatus. Donor age, sex, ethnicity and CMV serostatus were compiled alongside the repertoire data. The study combined high-throughput TCR immunosequencing, statistical association of individual TCRs with disease status, and machine learning to predict cytomegalovirus infection status. Because of strong linkage in the cohort, roughly five DR-DQ haplotypes were treated as single units for association and clustering. All discovery cohort repertoires had been generated using a single sequencing platform. Typing coverage varied by locus: roughly 629-630 donors for A, B, C, DRB1 and DQB1; approximately 500 for DQA1; 600 to 610 for DPA1; roughly 470 for DPB1. In a later analysis, previously published TCR beta repertoires from 600 to 850 donors were re-analyzed and high-resolution HLA genotyping was added so that TCR occurrence patterns could be studied. Rather than using new phenotypic data, the later analysis identified candidate immune exposures from TCR beta sequences and from how often those sequences occurred across donors. In a later genetic analysis, genome-wide SNP genotypes for about three fifths of the 666 donors were used, and that subset was treated as a discovery cohort. An early release covering about 600 HLA-typed donors comprised about 320 gigabases of sequencing data and 85 million to 100 million unique TCR sequences. Results the study describes overall, beyond this receptor: In a later genetic analysis, a missense DCLRE1C variant was associated with V-gene and J-gene trimming of TCR beta chains, and the association was replicated in an independent cohort. HLA typing was unavailable for some donors at each locus, so association tests used only the typed subset. In a later analysis, TCR association rates were found to vary across HLA loci, with the most associated TCRs seen for DRB1 alleles and the fewest for HLA-C alleles. The authors suggested that the approach could potentially be generalized to other disease states and immunological phenotypes. In a later genetic analysis, fewer N-insertions in productive TCRs were reported among donors in an Asian-associated ancestry cluster than the approximately 710-donor mean. Most TCR sequences were observed very rarely across donors, whereas some public TCRs were present in many individuals. Presence/absence analyses assumed roughly uniform sequencing depth across donors, an assumption that may not hold. In a later analysis, HLA-associated TCR beta chains showed more clonal expansion and lower generation probabilities than non-associated chains that were equally common. A total of 164 TCR beta chains were listed by the study as associated with cytomegalovirus. A further reported finding was that TCR beta sequences accurately predicted the HLA-A and HLA-B alleles for most subjects in the first cohort. A later analysis found that most CMV-associated TCR beta chains appeared HLA-restricted, with HLA associations seemingly driven largely by CMV exposure. CMV serostatus was the only immune exposure information available for the cohort. In an earlier analysis of a few hundred of the donors, most TCR beta V segments were observed in productive rearrangements about 90% or about 30% of the time, broadly matching IMGT annotations. Strong co-occurrence of HLA alleles, especially DR and DQ, made assigning TCR associations to individual alleles difficult. Correlated functional status among segregating V segments might be attributable to linkage disequilibrium, but an unknown experimental factor could not be ruled out. A later analysis reported that several top co-occurrence clusters appeared linked to parvovirus B19, influenza, CMV and Epstein-Barr virus. At a false discovery rate of 0.05, a later analysis linked approximately 18,000 TCR beta sequences to specific HLA alleles. The 87-base-pair reads could not distinguish some IMGT-functional V segments, including TRBV6-2 and TRBV6-3, so those segments were excluded. In vitro tests confirmed that a few of the cytomegalovirus-associated TCR beta chains recognize cytomegalovirus antigens. The classifier was reported to diagnose cytomegalovirus status with high specificity and sensitivity in both the original and validation cohorts. Only TCR beta chains were sequenced in this cohort, and the absence of alpha or paired-chain data limited detectable features. A cluster of highly shared sequence variants was judged likely to represent a technical artifact of the sequencing pipeline. Over 15 rarely observed V segments, including chromosome 9 orphons, were excluded from the earlier analysis of about 610 of the donors because counts were too low.

The library was generated by the immunoSEQ multiplex PCR assay. A mixture of 60 forward primers for TCR Vbeta segments and 13 reverse primers for TCR Jbeta segments was used in the multiplex PCR. The CDR3 region of rearranged TCR beta genes was amplified from genomic DNA with a multiplex PCR assay. The amplified TCR beta libraries were sequenced on the Illumina HiSeq System as 87-base-pair reads. The paper's processing steps were these. A later analysis counted about 80 million unique TCR beta chains across the 600 to 850 repertoires, and some 12 million of these chains were shared by at least two donors. To remove PCR and sequencing errors, raw reads were error-corrected and collapsed into unique sequences using a nearest-neighbor algorithm that merged closely related sequences. To assign V, D and J gene segments, CDR3 sequences were aligned to IMGT reference sequences. For a sequence to be retained, a match of at least six nucleotides was required to both a V gene segment and a J gene segment. A rearrangement counted as productive if the CDR3 had no stop codons and remained in frame with V and J, and every other rearrangement counted as non-productive. Following IMGT convention, CDR3 was defined as the stretch from the second conserved V-encoded cysteine to the conserved J-encoded phenylalanine. The earlier analysis of fewer than 750 of the donors excluded sequences that lacked an unambiguous match to a single V gene segment. An earlier analysis of 550 to 650 of the donors classified V segments as functional when productive rearrangements were above 56.7% and as segregating when the standard deviation between donors was above 5%. To diagnose cytomegalovirus status from the catalog of TCR beta chain sequences, a statistical classification framework was built. In a later analysis, V and J genes were assigned by comparing TCR nucleotide sequences against IMGT/GENE-DB human TR gene sequences. Using the TCRdist pipeline, a later analysis assigned CDR3 sequences along with most-parsimonious VDJ recombination scenarios. In a later analysis, each TCR beta chain was defined by its CDR3 amino acid sequence together with its V-gene family, and reads lacking a unique V-gene family were excluded. To address suspected cross-contamination and a sequencing artifact, a later analysis removed over 500 highly shared, low-generation-probability nucleotide sequences. A later analysis calculated a clonal expansion index for each public chain from normalized within-repertoire ranks of inferred template counts. Generation probabilities in a later analysis came from a VDJ recombination model fitted to out-of-frame rearrangements, and those results were checked against IGoR. In a later analysis, TCR-TCR, TCR-HLA and TCR-CMV co-occurrence was scored with hypergeometric tests, and a repertoire-size bias correction was applied to TCR pairs. In a later analysis, false discovery rates were estimated by permuting HLA or CMV assignments 20 times. A later analysis grouped co-occurring TCRs with DBSCAN, adding TCRdist sequence similarity when clustering within HLA-allele-positive subsets. For co-occurrence clustering, repertoires with fewer than 30,000 or more than 120,000 public chains were excluded, along with four to six repertoires with anomalous nucleotide sharing. This is the immuneACCESS table as TCRdb keeps it, with only in-frame sequences that have V and J called. A part of the clones is gone; compared with another copy, unresolved V genes explain less than half, and the rest is unexplained. For V, J and clone size, that table is used; D and trimming come from the DNA. For this sample the table gives around 160,000 clones, of which over 65% were detected only once. Of the sample, roughly 4.5% is held by the ten largest clones.

The cohort consisted of 600 or so healthy bone marrow donors. At the time of sampling, all cohort members were nominally healthy, though unrecorded immune exposures were likely present. The donor tested CMV seropositive and was one of the 289 seropositive cohort members. A peripheral blood sample was provided by each donor, and peripheral blood mononuclear cells were used for TCR beta sequencing. The Qiagen DNeasy Blood Extraction Kit was used to extract genomic DNA from the blood cell samples. This clone showed up just a few times. What antigen it recognizes has not been identified. Base-call qualities are not available, and no considerably larger clone is one nucleotide away. V and J are trimmed by 2 bases and 5 bases, and the gene matches miss 3 bases of the junction. Counted from cysteine to phenylalanine, this CDR3 has 14 amino acids. Only CDR3 DNA is held: 42 bases, read in frame from base 1. CDR1 is given as SNHLY and CDR2 as FYNNEI, both from the germline V gene.

The rearrangement combines TRBV2 with TRBJ2-5, with 9 junctional bases fitting TRBD1. Sequencing was performed on PBMCs. The receptor's source is a man aged 18-30 years in good health and CMV-seropositive. The DNA is TGTGCCAGCAGTGAAAACAGGGGGCTTGAGACCCAGTACTTC. Its translation is CASSENRGLETQYF.